These 3 T cell receptor beta chains share one sample of origin, sequenced in a study of T cell clonality in common variable immunodeficiency. Clones were sequenced by immunoSEQ multiplex PCR, and TCRdb holds only the in-frame ones, with some missing. The sample contains about 35,000 clones, none of them singletons. The material sequenced was peripheral blood mononuclear cells. The receptor set was obtained from a person aged 18 to 75 in good health.

There are many counts of this clone. The sequenced fragment ends 3 residues before the CDR3 boundary, so the rest is inferred from the germline J gene. The chain carries TRBV6-1 and TRBJ1-6; TRBD1 might be the D (5 bases). Germline loops: CDR1 MNHNS, CDR2 SASEGT. V lost 3 bases and J 9 bases, leaving 12 bases between the germline ends. The CDR3 totals 14 residues. CDR3 DNA, as far as it was read: TGTGCCAGCAGTGACGGAGGGGTCAGTTCACCC. Protein: CASSDGGVSSP. The entire CDR3 reads CASSDGGVSSPLHF.

This clone has ten or more counts. The CDR3 end is not reached by the read, which stops 3 residues before it; the germline J gene fills it in. J is TRBJ2-1 and V is TRBV20-1; 8 nucleotides agree with TRBD2. The length of the CDR3 is 16 residues. The germline V gene has CDR1 DFQATT and CDR2 SNEGSKA (reference sequence). The V gene end was trimmed by 0 bases and the J gene end by 7 bases; junction bases not matched to a gene: 11. The CDR3 DNA, read in part, is TGCAGTGCTAGAGAGAAAAAGCGGGAGTTTAGTAATGAG. Translation: CSAREKKREFSNE. In full, the CDR3 reads CSAREKKREFSNEQFF.

This clone was observed at least ten times. The read stops 3 residues short of the end of the CDR3; the missing end is completed from the germline J gene. The rearrangement links TRBV20-1 to TRBJ2-5, with TRBD2 matching 8 bases. Per germline, CDR1 DFQATT and CDR2 SNEGSKA (reference sequence). Unmatched junction bases numbered 11, after V lost 0 bases and J lost 2 bases. The CDR3 loop spans 17 amino acids. The CDR3 region is CSARDLRTSNPQETQYF. CDR3 DNA, as far as it was read: TGCAGTGCTAGAGATCTAAGGACTAGCAACCCACAAGAGACC.